The 12 T cell receptor beta chains presented below share a single source sample, sequenced in a study of response to subunit inactivated influenza vaccine. TCRdb reprocessed the RT-PCR reads with MiXCR, giving one entry per CDR3 protein. The sample includes under 850,000 distinct CDR3 sequences, about 18% of them seen just once. Specimen: PBMCs from blood, collected around 5 days after vaccination. These receptor sequences come from a man aged 45 to 65 who received an inactivated influenza vaccine.

This chain links TRBV18 with TRBJ2-3; a weak D match, TRBD2 (7 bases). V was cut by 3 bases and J by 4 bases, with 17 bases left in between. The germline V gene encodes CDR1 KGHSH and CDR2 LQKENI. This CDR3 has 16 amino acids. This chain's CDR3 is CASSPRGLALADTQYF. CDR3 nucleotide sequence: TGTGCCAGCTCACCGCGGGGGCTAGCGCTCGCAGATACGCAGTATTTT.

This sequence joins TRBV7-9 and TRBJ2-2, with D tentatively TRBD2 (5 bases). The V gene's germline CDR1 is SEHNR and CDR2 FQNEAQ (reference sequence). Trimming stripped 0 bases from V and 0 bases from J, with 11 bases between. CDR3 length: 17 residues. CDR3 coding DNA: TGTGCCAGCAGCTTAGCGCGGGTAGCGCCGAACACCGGGGAGCTGTTTTTT. As protein: CASSLARVAPNTGELFF.

This clonotype was counted only a few times. The rearrangement uses TRBV5-4 and TRBJ2-5, with 10 bases aligning to TRBD1. In germline, CDR1 is SGHNT, CDR2 YYREEE (reference sequence). The CDR3 contains 14 residues. J was trimmed by 5 bases and V by 4 bases; bases with no gene match: 5. The CDR3 protein is CASSPDRGKETQYF. DNA for the CDR3: TGTGCCAGCAGCCCGGACAGGGGGAAGGAGACCCAGTACTTC.

The sample holds a few counts of this clonotype. The chain has TRBV28 and TRBJ2-3; either TRBD1 or TRBD2 may supply D (5 bases each). The germline V gene encodes CDR1 MDHEN and CDR2 SYDVKM. V dropped 5 bases and J dropped 6 bases, with 15 bases sitting between them. The CDR3 covers 14 residues. As DNA, the CDR3 is TGTGCCAGCAGTCCCGTCGGGGCAAGCGATACGCAGTATTTT. Translated, it gives CASSPVGASDTQYF.

The chain recombines TRBV6-4 with TRBJ2-1; the match to TRBD2 covers 11 bases. V shed 2 bases and J 12 bases; nucleotides not matched to a gene: 6. The CDR3 extends over 14 amino acids. In germline, CDR1 is MRHNA, CDR2 SNTAGT. The CDR3 reads CASSDGTSGRRQFF. The CDR3 region has the DNA TGTGCCAGCAGTGACGGGACTAGCGGACGACGGCAGTTCTTC.

There are a few counts of this clonotype. The J gene is TRBJ2-1, the V gene TRBV4-1; no clear D. V was shortened by 0 bases and J by 9 bases, with 12 bases between the two germline ends. The CDR3 covers 14 residues. Germline V gene lookup returns CDR1 MGHRA and CDR2 YSYEKL. CDR3 sequence reads: CASSQEGGVPEQFF. In nucleotides, the CDR3 is TGCGCCAGCAGCCAAGAGGGTGGCGTTCCTGAGCAGTTCTTC.

This chain connects TRBV27 to TRBJ2-7; D not certain. This CDR3 region has 14 residues. V was pared by 6 bases and J by 0 bases, with 12 bases between. In germline, CDR1 is MNHEY, CDR2 SMNVEV (reference sequence). CDR3 protein: CASRRQVSSYEQYF. For the CDR3, the DNA is TGTGCCAGCAGAAGGCAGGTGAGCTCCTACGAGCAGTACTTC.

This clonotype was detected only once. The chain recombines TRBV5-6 with TRBJ2-5; D assignment may be TRBD1 or TRBD2 (5 bases each). Germline values: CDR1 SGHDT, CDR2 YYEEEE. The CDR3 runs 14 residues. Trimming removed 0 bases from V and 4 bases from J, with 10 bases in between. The CDR3 coding sequence is TGTGCCAGCAGCTTGGGGGGGAACCCAGAGACCCAGTACTTC. This codes for CASSLGGNPETQYF.

This clonotype was detected a few times. The rearrangement links TRBV7-9 to TRBJ2-2; a weak D match, TRBD1 (6 bases). This CDR3 region has 15 residues. Trimming shortened V by 7 bases and J by 4 bases, and 16 bases separated the two germline ends. Germline CDR1 is SEHNR and CDR2 is FQNEAQ (reference sequence). For the CDR3, the DNA is TGTGCCAGCACGACACAGGGATGGGCCACCGGGGAGCTGTTTTTT. Residues: CASTTQGWATGELFF.

The chain has TRBV27 and TRBJ1-6; no definite D call. V dropped 7 bases and J dropped 0 bases, with 13 bases sitting between them. The germline V gene has CDR1 MNHEY and CDR2 SMNVEV (reference sequence). The CDR3 totals 16 residues. CDR3 sequence (DNA): TGTGCCAGCAAGAGTTCCTTGAGCTCCTATAATTCACCCCTCCACTTT. Its translation: CASKSSLSSYNSPLHF.

This clonotype showed up just a few times. This CDR3 reads CASTSPGLGEQYF. DNA of the CDR3: TGTGCCAGCACCTCACCGGGCCTGGGGGAGCAGTACTTC. The chain employs TRBV6-2 or TRBV6-3 and TRBJ2-7, with D hard to call. The V end was cut by 7 bases, the J end by 7 bases, with 17 bases between. Germline-derived CDR1 and CDR2 are MNHEY and SVGEGT. This CDR3 region has 13 residues.

In its sample, this clonotype was seen many times. The J gene is TRBJ2-5, the V gene TRBV20-1; D might be TRBD1 or TRBD2, each matching 5 bases. Germline values: CDR1 DFQATT, CDR2 SNEGSKA (reference sequence). This CDR3 has 15 amino acids. V was pared by 2 bases and J by 5 bases, with 18 bases between. The CDR3 DNA follows: TGCAGTGCTAGACACCCCGGAAGAGGGGTTGAGACCCAGTACTTC. It specifies CSARHPGRGVETQYF.